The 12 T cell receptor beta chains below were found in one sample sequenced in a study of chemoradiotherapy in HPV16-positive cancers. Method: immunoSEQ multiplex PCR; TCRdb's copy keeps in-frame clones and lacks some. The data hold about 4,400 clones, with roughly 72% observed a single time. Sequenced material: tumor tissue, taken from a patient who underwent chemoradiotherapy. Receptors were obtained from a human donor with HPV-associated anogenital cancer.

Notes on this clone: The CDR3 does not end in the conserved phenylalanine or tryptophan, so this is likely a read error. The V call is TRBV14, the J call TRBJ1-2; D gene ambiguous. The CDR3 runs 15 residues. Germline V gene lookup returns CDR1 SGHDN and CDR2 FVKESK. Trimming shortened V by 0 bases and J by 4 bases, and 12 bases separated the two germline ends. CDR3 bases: TGTGCCAGCAGCCAAGATTTGCAGGATCGCTATGGCTACACCCTC. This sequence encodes CASSQDLQDRYGYTL.

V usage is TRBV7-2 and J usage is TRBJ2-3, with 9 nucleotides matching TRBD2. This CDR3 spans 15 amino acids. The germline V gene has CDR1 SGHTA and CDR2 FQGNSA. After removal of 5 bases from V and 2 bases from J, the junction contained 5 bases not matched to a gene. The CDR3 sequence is CASSPWTSVTDTQYF. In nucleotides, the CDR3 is TGTGCCAGCAGCCCCTGGACTAGCGTCACAGATACGCAGTATTTT.

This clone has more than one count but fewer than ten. Here the CDR3 reads CASSVGSDSLSYEQYF. The CDR3 DNA reads TGTGCCAGCAGCGTAGGTTCAGACAGCCTCTCCTACGAGCAGTACTTC. This sequence joins TRBV9 and TRBJ2-7, with TRBD1 as a possible D gene (5 bases). The CDR3 loop spans 16 amino acids. The germline V gene encodes CDR1 SGDLS and CDR2 YYNGEE. V was cut by 0 bases and J by 0 bases, with 13 bases left in between. Drawing the rest from reference TRBV9 and TRBJ2-7, the complete variable domain is DSGVTQTPKHLITATGQRVTLRCSPRSGDLSVYWYQQSLDQGLQFLIQYYNGEERAKGNILERFSAQQFPDLHSELNLSSLELGDSALYFCASSVGSDSLSYEQYFGPGTRLTVT.

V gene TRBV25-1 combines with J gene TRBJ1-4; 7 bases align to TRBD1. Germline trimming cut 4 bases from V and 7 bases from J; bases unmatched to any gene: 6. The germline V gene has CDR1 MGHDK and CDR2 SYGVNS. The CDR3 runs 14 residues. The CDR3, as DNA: TGTGCCAGCAGTGTCGGGACAGTATCTGAAAAACTGTTTTTT. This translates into CASSVGTVSEKLFF.

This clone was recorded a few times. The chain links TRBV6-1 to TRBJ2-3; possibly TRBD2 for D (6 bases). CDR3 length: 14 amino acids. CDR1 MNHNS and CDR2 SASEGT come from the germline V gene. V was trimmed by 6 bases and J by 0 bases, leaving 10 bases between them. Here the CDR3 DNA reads TGTGCCAGCAGAAGCGGGTTTAGCACAGATACGCAGTATTTT. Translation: CASRSGFSTDTQYF.

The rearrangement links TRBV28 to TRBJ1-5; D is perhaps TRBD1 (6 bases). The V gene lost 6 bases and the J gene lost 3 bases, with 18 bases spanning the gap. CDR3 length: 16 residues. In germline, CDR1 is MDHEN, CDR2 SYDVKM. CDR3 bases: TGTGCCAGCAGGCATAACAGGGTGTATATCAATCAGCCCCAGCATTTT. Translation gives CASRHNRVYINQPQHF.

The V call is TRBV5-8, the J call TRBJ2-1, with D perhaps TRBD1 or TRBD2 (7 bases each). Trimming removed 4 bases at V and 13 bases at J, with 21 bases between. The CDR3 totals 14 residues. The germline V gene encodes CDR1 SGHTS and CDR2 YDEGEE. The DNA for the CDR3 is TGTGCCAGCAGCCTGGGAGGGGGCACGCTTTACCAGTTCTTC. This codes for CASSLGGGTLYQFF.

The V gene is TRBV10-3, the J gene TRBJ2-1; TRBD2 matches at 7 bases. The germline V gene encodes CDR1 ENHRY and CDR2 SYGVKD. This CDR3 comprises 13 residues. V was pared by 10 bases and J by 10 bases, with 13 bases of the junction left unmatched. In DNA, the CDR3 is TGTGCCACACTGGCGGCCCCGCGGGAGGAGCAGTTCTTC. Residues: CATLAAPREEQFF.

CDR3 protein: CASRTHTEAFF. CDR3 DNA: TGTGCCAGCAGGACCCACACTGAAGCTTTCTTT. The rearrangement joins TRBV21-1 to TRBJ1-1. TRBV21-1 has pseudogene status. The CDR3 totals 11 residues.

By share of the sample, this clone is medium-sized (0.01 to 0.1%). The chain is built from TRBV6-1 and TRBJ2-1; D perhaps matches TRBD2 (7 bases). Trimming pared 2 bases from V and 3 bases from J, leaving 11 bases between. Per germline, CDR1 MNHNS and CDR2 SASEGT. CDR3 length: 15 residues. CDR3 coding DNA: TGTGCCAGCAGTGAATGGGGGGGCTACTACAATGAGCAGTTCTTC. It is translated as CASSEWGGYYNEQFF.

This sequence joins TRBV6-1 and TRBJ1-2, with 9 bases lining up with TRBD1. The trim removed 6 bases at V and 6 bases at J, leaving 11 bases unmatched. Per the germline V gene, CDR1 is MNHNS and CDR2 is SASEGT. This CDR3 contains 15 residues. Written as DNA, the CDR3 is TGTGCCAGCAGGCCACGCGGGGACAGGGCGGATGGCTACACCTTC. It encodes CASRPRGDRADGYTF.

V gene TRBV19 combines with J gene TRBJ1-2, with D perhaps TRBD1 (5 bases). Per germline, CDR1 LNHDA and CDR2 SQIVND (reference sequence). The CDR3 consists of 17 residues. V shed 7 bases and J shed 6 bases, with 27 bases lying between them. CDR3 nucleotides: TGTGCCAGTAATCAACCACCTCAAGGGGTCACCGAACATGGCTACACCTTC. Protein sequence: CASNQPPQGVTEHGYTF.